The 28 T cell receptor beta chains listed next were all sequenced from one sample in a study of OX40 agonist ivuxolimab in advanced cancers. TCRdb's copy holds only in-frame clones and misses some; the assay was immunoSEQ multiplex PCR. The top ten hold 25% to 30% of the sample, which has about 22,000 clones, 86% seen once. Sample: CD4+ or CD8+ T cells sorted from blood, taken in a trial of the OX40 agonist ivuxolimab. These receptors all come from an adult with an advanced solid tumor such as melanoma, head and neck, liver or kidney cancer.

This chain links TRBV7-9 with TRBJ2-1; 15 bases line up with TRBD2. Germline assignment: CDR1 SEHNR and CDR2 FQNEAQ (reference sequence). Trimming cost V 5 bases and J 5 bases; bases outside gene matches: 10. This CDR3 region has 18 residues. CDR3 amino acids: CASSHFPGLAGGDNEQFF. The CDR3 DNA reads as TGTGCCAGCAGCCATTTTCCGGGACTAGCGGGGGGAGACAATGAGCAGTTCTTC.

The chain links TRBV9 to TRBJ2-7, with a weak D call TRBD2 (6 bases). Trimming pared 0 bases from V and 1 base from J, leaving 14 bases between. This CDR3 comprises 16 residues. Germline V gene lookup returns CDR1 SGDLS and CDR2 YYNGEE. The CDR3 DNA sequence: TGTGCCAGCAGCGTAGAGTCGACTAGTCTATCCTACGAGCAGTACTTC. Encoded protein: CASSVESTSLSYEQYF.

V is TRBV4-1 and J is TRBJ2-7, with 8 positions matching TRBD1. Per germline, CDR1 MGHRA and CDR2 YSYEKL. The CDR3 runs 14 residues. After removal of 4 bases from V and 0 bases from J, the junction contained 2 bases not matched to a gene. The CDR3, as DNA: TGCGCCAGCAGCCCCGGGACAGGCTCCTACGAGCAGTACTTC. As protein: CASSPGTGSYEQYF.

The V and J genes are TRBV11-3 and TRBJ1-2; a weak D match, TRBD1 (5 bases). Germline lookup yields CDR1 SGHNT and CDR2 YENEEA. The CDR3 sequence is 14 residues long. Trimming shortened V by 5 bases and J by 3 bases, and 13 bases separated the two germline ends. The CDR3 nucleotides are TGTGCCAGCAGCCCCGGGGGAAGAGACTATGGCTACACCTTC. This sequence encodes CASSPGGRDYGYTF.

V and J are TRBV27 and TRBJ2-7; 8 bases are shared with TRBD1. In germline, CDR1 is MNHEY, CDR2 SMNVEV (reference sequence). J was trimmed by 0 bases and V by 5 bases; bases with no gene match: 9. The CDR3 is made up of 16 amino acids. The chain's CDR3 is CASSPGTGKSSYEQYF. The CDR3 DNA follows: TGTGCCAGCAGTCCTGGGACAGGCAAAAGCTCCTACGAGCAGTACTTC.

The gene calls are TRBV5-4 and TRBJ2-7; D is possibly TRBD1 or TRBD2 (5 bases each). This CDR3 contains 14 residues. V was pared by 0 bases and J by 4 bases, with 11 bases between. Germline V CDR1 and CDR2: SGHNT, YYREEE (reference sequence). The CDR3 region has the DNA TGTGCCAGCAGCTTGGGTGGGGGAACGTACGAGCAGTACTTC. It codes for CASSLGGGTYEQYF.

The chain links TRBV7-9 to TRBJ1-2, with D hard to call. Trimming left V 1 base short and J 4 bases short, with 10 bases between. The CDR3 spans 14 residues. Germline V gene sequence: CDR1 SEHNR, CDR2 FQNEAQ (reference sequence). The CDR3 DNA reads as TGTGCCAGCAGCTTAGAGCAAGGAACCTATGGCTACACCTTC. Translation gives CASSLEQGTYGYTF.

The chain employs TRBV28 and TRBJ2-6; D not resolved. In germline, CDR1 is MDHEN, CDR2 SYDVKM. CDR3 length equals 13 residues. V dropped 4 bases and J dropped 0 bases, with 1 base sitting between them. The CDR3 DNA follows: TGTGCCAGCAGTTACTCTGGGGCCAACGTCCTGACTTTC. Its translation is CASSYSGANVLTF.

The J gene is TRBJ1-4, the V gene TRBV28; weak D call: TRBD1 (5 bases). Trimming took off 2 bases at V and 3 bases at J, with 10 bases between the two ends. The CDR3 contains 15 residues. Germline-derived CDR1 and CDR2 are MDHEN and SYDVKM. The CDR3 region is CASSLAGRANEKLFF. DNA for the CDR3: TGTGCCAGCAGTTTAGCAGGGAGGGCTAATGAAAAACTGTTTTTT.

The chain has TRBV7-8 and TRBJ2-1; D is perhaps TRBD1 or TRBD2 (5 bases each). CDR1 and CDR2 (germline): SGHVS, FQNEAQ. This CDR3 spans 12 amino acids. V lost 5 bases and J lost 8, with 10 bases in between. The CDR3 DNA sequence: TGTGCCAGCAGCCCAGGGACCCATGAGCAGTTCTTC. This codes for CASSPGTHEQFF.

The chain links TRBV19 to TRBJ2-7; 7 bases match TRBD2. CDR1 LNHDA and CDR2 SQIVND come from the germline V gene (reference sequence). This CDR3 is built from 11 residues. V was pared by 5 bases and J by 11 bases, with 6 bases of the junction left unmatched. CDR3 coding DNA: TGTGCCAGTAGTTCCGTCCTAGCGGAGTACTTC. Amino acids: CASSSVLAEYF.

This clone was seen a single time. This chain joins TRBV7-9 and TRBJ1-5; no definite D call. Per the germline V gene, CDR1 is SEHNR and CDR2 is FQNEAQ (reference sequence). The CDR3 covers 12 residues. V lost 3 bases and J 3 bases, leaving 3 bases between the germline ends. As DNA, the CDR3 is TGTGCCAGCAGCTTTCACAATCAGCCCCAGCATTTT. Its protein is CASSFHNQPQHF.

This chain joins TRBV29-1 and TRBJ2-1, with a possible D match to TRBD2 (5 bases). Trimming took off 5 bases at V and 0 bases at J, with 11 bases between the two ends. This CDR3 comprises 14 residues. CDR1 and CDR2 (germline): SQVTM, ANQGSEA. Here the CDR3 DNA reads TGCAGCGTTTCAAGTAGCGCCTCCTACAATGAGCAGTTCTTC. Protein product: CSVSSSASYNEQFF.

CDR3 residues: CASSRTPGPFHEQYF. In nucleotides, the CDR3 is TGTGCCAGCAGTAGGACCCCCGGTCCCTTTCACGAGCAGTACTTC. The chain carries TRBV27 and TRBJ2-7, with no clear D. Trimming removed 5 bases from V and 5 bases from J, with 19 bases in between. CDR1 is MNHEY, CDR2 SMNVEV, per germline (reference sequence). This CDR3 is built from 15 residues.

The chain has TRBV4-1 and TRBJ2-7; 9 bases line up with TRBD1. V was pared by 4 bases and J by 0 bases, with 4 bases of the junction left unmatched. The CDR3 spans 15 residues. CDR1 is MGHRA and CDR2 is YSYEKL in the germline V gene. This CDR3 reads CASSLGTGSSYEQYF. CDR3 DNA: TGCGCCAGCAGCCTTGGGACAGGGAGCTCCTACGAGCAGTACTTC.

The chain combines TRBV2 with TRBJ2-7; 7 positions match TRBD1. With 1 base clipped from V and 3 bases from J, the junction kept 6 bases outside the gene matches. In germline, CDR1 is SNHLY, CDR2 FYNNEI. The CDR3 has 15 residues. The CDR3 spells CASSEDRGRGYEQYF. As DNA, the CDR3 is TGTGCCAGCAGTGAAGATAGGGGGCGTGGCTACGAGCAGTACTTC.

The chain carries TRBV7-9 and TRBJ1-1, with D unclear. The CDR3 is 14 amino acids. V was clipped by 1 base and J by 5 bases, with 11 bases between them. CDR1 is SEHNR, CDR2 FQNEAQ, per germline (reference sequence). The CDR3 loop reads CASSLEADGTEAFF. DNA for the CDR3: TGTGCCAGCAGCTTAGAAGCGGATGGAACTGAAGCTTTCTTT.

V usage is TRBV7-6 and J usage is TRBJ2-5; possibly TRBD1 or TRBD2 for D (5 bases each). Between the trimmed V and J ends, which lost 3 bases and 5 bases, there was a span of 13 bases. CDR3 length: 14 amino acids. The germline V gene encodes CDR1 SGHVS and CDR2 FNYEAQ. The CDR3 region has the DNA TGTGCCAGCAGCTTGGGGGACGGGATGGAGACCCAGTACTTC. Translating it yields CASSLGDGMETQYF.

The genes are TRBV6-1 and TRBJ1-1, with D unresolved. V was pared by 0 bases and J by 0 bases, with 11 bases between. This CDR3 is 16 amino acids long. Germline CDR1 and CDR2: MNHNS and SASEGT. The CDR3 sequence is CASSEALYSMNTEAFF. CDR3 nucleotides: TGTGCCAGCAGTGAAGCGCTCTACAGCATGAACACTGAAGCTTTCTTT.

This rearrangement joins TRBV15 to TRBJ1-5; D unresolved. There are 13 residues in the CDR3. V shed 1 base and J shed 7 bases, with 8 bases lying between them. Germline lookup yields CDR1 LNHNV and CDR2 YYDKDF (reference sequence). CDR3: CATSRVGSQPQHF. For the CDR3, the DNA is TGTGCCACCAGCAGAGTTGGCAGCCAGCCCCAGCATTTT.

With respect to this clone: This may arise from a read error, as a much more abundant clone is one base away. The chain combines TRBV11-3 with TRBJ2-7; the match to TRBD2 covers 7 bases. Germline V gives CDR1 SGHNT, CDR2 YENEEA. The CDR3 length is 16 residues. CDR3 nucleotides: TGTGCCGGCAGCTTAGATCGTCTAGCGGCATCTTACGAGCAGTACTTC. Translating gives CAGSLDRLAASYEQYF.

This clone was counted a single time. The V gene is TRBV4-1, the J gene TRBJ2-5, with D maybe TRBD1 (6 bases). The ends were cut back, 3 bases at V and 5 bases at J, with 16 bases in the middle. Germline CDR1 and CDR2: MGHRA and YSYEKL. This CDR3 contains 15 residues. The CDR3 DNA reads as TGCGCCAGCAGCCAGGGCTACAGGGAATGGGAGACCCAGTACTTC. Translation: CASSQGYREWETQYF.

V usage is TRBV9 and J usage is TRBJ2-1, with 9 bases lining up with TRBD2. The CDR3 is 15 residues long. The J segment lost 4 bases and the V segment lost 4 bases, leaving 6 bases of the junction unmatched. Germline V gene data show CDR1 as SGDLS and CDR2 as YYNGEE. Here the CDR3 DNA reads TGTGCCAGCAGCTCTAGCGGGATACTATACAATGAGCAGTTCTTC. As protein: CASSSSGILYNEQFF.

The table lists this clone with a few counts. The CDR3 bases are TGTGCCACCAGCAGAGTTGACAGACGGGGGGAGACCCAGTACTTC. This codes for CATSRVDRRGETQYF. J is TRBJ2-5 and V is TRBV15; D might be TRBD2 (6 bases). Trimming shortened V by 1 base and J by 5 bases, and 14 bases separated the two germline ends. The length of the CDR3 is 15 residues. Per germline, CDR1 LNHNV and CDR2 YYDKDF (reference sequence).

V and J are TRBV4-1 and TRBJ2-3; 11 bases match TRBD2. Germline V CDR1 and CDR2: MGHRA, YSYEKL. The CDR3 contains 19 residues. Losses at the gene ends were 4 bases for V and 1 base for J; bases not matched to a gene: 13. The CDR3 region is CASSPVAGGRPVGTDTQYF. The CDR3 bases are TGCGCCAGCAGCCCCGTAGCGGGAGGGCGTCCGGTAGGCACAGATACGCAGTATTTT.

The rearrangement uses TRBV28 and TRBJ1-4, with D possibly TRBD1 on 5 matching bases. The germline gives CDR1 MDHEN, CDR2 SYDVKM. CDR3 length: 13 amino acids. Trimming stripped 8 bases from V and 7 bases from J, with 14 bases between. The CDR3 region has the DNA TGTGCCAGCGTCGGGGGGGTGGGTGAAAAACTGTTTTTT. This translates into CASVGGVGEKLFF.

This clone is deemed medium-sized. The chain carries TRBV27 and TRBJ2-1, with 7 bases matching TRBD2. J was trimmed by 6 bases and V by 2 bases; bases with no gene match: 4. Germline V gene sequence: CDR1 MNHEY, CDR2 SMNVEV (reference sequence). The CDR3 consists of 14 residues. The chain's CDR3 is CASSLAGDTNEQFF. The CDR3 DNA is TGTGCCAGCAGTTTAGCGGGAGACACCAATGAGCAGTTCTTC.

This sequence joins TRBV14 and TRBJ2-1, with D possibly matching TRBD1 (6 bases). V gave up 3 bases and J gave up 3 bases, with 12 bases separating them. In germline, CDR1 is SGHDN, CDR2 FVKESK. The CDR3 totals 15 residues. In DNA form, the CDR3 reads TGTGCCAGCAGCCATCTGGGACAAGTCTACAATGAGCAGTTCTTC. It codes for CASSHLGQVYNEQFF.